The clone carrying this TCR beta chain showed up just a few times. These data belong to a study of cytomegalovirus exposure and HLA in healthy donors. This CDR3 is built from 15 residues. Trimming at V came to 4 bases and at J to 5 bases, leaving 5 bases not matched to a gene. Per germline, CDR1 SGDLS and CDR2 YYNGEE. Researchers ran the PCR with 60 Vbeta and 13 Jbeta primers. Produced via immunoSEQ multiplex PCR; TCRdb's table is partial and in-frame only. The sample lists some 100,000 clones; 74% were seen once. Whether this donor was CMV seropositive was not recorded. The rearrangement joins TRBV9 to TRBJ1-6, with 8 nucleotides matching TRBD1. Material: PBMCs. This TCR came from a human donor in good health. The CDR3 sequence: CASSTQGGDNSPLHF. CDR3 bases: TGTGCCAGCAGCACACAGGGGGGGGATAATTCACCCCTCCACTTT.